A selection of T cell receptor beta chains follows, all from one sample in a study of cytomegalovirus exposure and HLA in healthy donors. Assay used: immunoSEQ multiplex PCR; TCRdb lists only in-frame clones, some missing. The table records 300,000 to 350,000 clones, approximately 91% of them present only once. Sequenced input: PBMCs. Every receptor here comes from a man aged 30 to 45 in good health and CMV-seronegative. The CDR3 runs from the conserved cysteine through the conserved F or W. The D gene is left open where the match is weak. Not every row has a clone size; where given, it reads once, few, many or a size class.

D gene: -; clone size: few; V gene: TRBV25-1; J gene: TRBJ1-2; CDR3 protein: CASRTGGDSYTF; CDR3 DNA: TGTGCCAGCAGAACTGGGGGCGACAGCTACACCTTC
D gene: TRBD2; clone size: -; V gene: TRBV4-1; J gene: TRBJ2-7; CDR3 protein: CASSQVLAGVPRPEQYF; CDR3 DNA: TGCGCCAGCAGCCAAGTCCTAGCGGGGGTACCACGACCCGAGCAGTACTTC
D gene: -; clone size: -; V gene: TRBV20-1; J gene: TRBJ1-3; CDR3 protein: CSALGVNTIYF; CDR3 DNA: TGCAGTGCCCTGGGAGTGAACACCATATATTTT
D gene: -; clone size: -; V gene: TRBV7-9; J gene: TRBJ2-3; CDR3 protein: CASSAWVSQGDTQYF; CDR3 DNA: TGTGCCAGCAGCGCGTGGGTCTCTCAGGGGGATACGCAGTATTTT
D gene: TRBD2; clone size: -; V gene: TRBV7-2; J gene: TRBJ2-7; CDR3 protein: CASSTHQWGRDEQYF; CDR3 DNA: TGTGCCAGCAGCACCCACCAATGGGGGAGGGACGAGCAGTACTTC
D gene: -; clone size: -; V gene: TRBV12-5; J gene: TRBJ2-2; CDR3 protein: CASATGDGELFF; CDR3 DNA: TGTGCTAGTGCCACCGGGGACGGGGAGCTGTTTTTT
D gene: TRBD2; clone size: few; V gene: TRBV6-1; J gene: TRBJ2-1; CDR3 protein: CASSALSGTSANEQFF; CDR3 DNA: TGTGCCAGCAGTGCGCTGTCCGGGACTAGCGCCAATGAGCAGTTCTTC
D gene: TRBD2; clone size: -; V gene: TRBV11-2; J gene: TRBJ2-7; CDR3 protein: CASSLDLWVRGGGYEQYF; CDR3 DNA: TGTGCCAGCAGCTTAGATCTGTGGGTGCGGGGGGGCGGATACGAGCAGTACTTC
D gene: TRBD1; clone size: -; V gene: TRBV5-1; J gene: TRBJ2-5; CDR3 protein: CASSLAGTGGQETQYF; CDR3 DNA: TGCGCCAGCAGCTTGGCCGGGACAGGGGGTCAAGAGACCCAGTACTTC
D gene: TRBD1; clone size: -; V gene: TRBV2; J gene: TRBJ1-6; CDR3 protein: CASREDRNGAPLHF; CDR3 DNA: TGTGCCAGCAGGGAGGACAGGAATGGTGCACCCCTCCACTTT
D gene: -; clone size: few; V gene: TRBV7-2; J gene: TRBJ1-2; CDR3 protein: CASSNRDSYYGYTF; CDR3 DNA: TGTGCCAGCAGCAACCGGGACTCCTACTATGGCTACACCTTC
D gene: TRBD1; clone size: many; V gene: TRBV19; J gene: TRBJ1-6; CDR3 protein: CASSITGENSPLHF; CDR3 DNA: TGTGCCAGTAGTATTACAGGGGAGAATTCACCCCTCCACTTT
D gene: TRBD2; clone size: -; V gene: TRBV30; J gene: TRBJ2-7; CDR3 protein: CAWRETSGGSYEQYF; CDR3 DNA: TGTGCCTGGAGAGAAACTAGCGGGGGTTCCTACGAGCAGTACTTC
D gene: TRBD2; clone size: -; V gene: TRBV7-8; J gene: TRBJ2-7; CDR3 protein: CASSLAGRVDEQYF; CDR3 DNA: TGTGCCAGCAGCTTAGCGGGGAGGGTAGACGAGCAGTACTTC
D gene: TRBD1; clone size: -; V gene: TRBV9; J gene: TRBJ2-6; CDR3 protein: CASQPGQGASGANVLTF; CDR3 DNA: TGTGCCAGCCAACCGGGACAGGGGGCATCTGGGGCCAACGTCCTGACTTTC
D gene: TRBD1; clone size: -; V gene: TRBV2; J gene: TRBJ1-2; CDR3 protein: CASSDYRGYGYTF; CDR3 DNA: TGTGCCAGCAGTGATTACAGGGGCTATGGCTACACCTTC
D gene: TRBD2; clone size: -; V gene: TRBV4-1; J gene: TRBJ2-3; CDR3 protein: CASSHLASGADTQYF; CDR3 DNA: TGCGCCAGCAGCCACTTGGCTAGCGGGGCAGATACGCAGTATTTT
D gene: TRBD1; clone size: once; V gene: TRBV2; J gene: TRBJ1-2; CDR3 protein: CAYYRGLGGYTF; CDR3 DNA: TGTGCCTATTACAGGGGATTGGGTGGCTACACCTTC
D gene: -; clone size: once; V gene: TRBV2; J gene: TRBJ1-1; CDR3 protein: CASSEGQIDTEAFF; CDR3 DNA: TGTGCCAGCAGTGAAGGCCAGATTGACACTGAAGCTTTCTTT
D gene: TRBD1; clone size: -; V gene: TRBV2; J gene: TRBJ2-3; CDR3 protein: CASKDRYTDTQYF; CDR3 DNA: TGTGCCAGCAAGGACAGGTACACAGATACGCAGTATTTT
D gene: TRBD2; clone size: -; V gene: TRBV7-2; J gene: TRBJ2-2; CDR3 protein: CASSLGRTSGTSRTGELFF; CDR3 DNA: TGTGCCAGCAGCTTAGGCAGGACTAGCGGGACCTCGAGGACCGGGGAGCTGTTTTTT
D gene: -; clone size: -; V gene: TRBV14; J gene: TRBJ1-1; CDR3 protein: CASSQDLGRLNTEAFF; CDR3 DNA: TGTGCCAGCAGCCAAGATCTTGGTCGGTTGAACACTGAAGCTTTCTTT
D gene: TRBD1; clone size: -; V gene: TRBV15; J gene: TRBJ2-7; CDR3 protein: CATSGRDSPVYEQYF; CDR3 DNA: TGTGCCACCAGCGGCCGGGACAGTCCCGTCTACGAGCAGTACTTC
D gene: -; clone size: -; V gene: TRBV27; J gene: TRBJ2-5; CDR3 protein: CASTPVGERETQYF; CDR3 DNA: TGTGCCAGCACCCCCGTCGGGGAACGGGAGACCCAGTACTTC
D gene: -; clone size: -; V gene: TRBV6-1; J gene: TRBJ1-5; CDR3 protein: CASSERGNQPQHF; CDR3 DNA: TGTGCCAGCAGTGAACGGGGGAATCAGCCCCAGCATTTT
D gene: TRBD2; clone size: -; V gene: TRBV2; J gene: TRBJ2-1; CDR3 protein: CASSEMIAGHNEQFF; CDR3 DNA: TGTGCCAGCAGTGAAATGATAGCGGGCCACAATGAGCAGTTCTTC
D gene: TRBD2; clone size: -; V gene: TRBV5-1; J gene: TRBJ2-7; CDR3 protein: CASSPTPGGSYEQYF; CDR3 DNA: TGCGCCAGCAGCCCGACCCCGGGGGGAAGTTACGAGCAGTACTTC
D gene: TRBD1; clone size: -; V gene: TRBV30; J gene: TRBJ1-5; CDR3 protein: CAWSYGQGGQPQHF; CDR3 DNA: TGTGCCTGGAGCTACGGACAGGGCGGGCAGCCCCAGCATTTT
D gene: TRBD1; clone size: -; V gene: TRBV5-1; J gene: TRBJ1-5; CDR3 protein: CASSQKDDRGANSNQPQHF; CDR3 DNA: TGCGCCAGCAGCCAAAAAGACGACAGGGGCGCTAATAGCAATCAGCCCCAGCATTTT
D gene: TRBD1; clone size: -; V gene: TRBV7-2; J gene: TRBJ1-2; CDR3 protein: CASSLGRQGHGYTF; CDR3 DNA: TGTGCCAGCAGCTTAGGGCGACAGGGGCATGGCTACACCTTC
D gene: TRBD1; clone size: -; V gene: TRBV7-8; J gene: TRBJ1-5; CDR3 protein: CASSLEGQGGQPQHF; CDR3 DNA: TGTGCCAGCAGCTTAGAGGGACAGGGTGGGCAGCCCCAGCATTTT